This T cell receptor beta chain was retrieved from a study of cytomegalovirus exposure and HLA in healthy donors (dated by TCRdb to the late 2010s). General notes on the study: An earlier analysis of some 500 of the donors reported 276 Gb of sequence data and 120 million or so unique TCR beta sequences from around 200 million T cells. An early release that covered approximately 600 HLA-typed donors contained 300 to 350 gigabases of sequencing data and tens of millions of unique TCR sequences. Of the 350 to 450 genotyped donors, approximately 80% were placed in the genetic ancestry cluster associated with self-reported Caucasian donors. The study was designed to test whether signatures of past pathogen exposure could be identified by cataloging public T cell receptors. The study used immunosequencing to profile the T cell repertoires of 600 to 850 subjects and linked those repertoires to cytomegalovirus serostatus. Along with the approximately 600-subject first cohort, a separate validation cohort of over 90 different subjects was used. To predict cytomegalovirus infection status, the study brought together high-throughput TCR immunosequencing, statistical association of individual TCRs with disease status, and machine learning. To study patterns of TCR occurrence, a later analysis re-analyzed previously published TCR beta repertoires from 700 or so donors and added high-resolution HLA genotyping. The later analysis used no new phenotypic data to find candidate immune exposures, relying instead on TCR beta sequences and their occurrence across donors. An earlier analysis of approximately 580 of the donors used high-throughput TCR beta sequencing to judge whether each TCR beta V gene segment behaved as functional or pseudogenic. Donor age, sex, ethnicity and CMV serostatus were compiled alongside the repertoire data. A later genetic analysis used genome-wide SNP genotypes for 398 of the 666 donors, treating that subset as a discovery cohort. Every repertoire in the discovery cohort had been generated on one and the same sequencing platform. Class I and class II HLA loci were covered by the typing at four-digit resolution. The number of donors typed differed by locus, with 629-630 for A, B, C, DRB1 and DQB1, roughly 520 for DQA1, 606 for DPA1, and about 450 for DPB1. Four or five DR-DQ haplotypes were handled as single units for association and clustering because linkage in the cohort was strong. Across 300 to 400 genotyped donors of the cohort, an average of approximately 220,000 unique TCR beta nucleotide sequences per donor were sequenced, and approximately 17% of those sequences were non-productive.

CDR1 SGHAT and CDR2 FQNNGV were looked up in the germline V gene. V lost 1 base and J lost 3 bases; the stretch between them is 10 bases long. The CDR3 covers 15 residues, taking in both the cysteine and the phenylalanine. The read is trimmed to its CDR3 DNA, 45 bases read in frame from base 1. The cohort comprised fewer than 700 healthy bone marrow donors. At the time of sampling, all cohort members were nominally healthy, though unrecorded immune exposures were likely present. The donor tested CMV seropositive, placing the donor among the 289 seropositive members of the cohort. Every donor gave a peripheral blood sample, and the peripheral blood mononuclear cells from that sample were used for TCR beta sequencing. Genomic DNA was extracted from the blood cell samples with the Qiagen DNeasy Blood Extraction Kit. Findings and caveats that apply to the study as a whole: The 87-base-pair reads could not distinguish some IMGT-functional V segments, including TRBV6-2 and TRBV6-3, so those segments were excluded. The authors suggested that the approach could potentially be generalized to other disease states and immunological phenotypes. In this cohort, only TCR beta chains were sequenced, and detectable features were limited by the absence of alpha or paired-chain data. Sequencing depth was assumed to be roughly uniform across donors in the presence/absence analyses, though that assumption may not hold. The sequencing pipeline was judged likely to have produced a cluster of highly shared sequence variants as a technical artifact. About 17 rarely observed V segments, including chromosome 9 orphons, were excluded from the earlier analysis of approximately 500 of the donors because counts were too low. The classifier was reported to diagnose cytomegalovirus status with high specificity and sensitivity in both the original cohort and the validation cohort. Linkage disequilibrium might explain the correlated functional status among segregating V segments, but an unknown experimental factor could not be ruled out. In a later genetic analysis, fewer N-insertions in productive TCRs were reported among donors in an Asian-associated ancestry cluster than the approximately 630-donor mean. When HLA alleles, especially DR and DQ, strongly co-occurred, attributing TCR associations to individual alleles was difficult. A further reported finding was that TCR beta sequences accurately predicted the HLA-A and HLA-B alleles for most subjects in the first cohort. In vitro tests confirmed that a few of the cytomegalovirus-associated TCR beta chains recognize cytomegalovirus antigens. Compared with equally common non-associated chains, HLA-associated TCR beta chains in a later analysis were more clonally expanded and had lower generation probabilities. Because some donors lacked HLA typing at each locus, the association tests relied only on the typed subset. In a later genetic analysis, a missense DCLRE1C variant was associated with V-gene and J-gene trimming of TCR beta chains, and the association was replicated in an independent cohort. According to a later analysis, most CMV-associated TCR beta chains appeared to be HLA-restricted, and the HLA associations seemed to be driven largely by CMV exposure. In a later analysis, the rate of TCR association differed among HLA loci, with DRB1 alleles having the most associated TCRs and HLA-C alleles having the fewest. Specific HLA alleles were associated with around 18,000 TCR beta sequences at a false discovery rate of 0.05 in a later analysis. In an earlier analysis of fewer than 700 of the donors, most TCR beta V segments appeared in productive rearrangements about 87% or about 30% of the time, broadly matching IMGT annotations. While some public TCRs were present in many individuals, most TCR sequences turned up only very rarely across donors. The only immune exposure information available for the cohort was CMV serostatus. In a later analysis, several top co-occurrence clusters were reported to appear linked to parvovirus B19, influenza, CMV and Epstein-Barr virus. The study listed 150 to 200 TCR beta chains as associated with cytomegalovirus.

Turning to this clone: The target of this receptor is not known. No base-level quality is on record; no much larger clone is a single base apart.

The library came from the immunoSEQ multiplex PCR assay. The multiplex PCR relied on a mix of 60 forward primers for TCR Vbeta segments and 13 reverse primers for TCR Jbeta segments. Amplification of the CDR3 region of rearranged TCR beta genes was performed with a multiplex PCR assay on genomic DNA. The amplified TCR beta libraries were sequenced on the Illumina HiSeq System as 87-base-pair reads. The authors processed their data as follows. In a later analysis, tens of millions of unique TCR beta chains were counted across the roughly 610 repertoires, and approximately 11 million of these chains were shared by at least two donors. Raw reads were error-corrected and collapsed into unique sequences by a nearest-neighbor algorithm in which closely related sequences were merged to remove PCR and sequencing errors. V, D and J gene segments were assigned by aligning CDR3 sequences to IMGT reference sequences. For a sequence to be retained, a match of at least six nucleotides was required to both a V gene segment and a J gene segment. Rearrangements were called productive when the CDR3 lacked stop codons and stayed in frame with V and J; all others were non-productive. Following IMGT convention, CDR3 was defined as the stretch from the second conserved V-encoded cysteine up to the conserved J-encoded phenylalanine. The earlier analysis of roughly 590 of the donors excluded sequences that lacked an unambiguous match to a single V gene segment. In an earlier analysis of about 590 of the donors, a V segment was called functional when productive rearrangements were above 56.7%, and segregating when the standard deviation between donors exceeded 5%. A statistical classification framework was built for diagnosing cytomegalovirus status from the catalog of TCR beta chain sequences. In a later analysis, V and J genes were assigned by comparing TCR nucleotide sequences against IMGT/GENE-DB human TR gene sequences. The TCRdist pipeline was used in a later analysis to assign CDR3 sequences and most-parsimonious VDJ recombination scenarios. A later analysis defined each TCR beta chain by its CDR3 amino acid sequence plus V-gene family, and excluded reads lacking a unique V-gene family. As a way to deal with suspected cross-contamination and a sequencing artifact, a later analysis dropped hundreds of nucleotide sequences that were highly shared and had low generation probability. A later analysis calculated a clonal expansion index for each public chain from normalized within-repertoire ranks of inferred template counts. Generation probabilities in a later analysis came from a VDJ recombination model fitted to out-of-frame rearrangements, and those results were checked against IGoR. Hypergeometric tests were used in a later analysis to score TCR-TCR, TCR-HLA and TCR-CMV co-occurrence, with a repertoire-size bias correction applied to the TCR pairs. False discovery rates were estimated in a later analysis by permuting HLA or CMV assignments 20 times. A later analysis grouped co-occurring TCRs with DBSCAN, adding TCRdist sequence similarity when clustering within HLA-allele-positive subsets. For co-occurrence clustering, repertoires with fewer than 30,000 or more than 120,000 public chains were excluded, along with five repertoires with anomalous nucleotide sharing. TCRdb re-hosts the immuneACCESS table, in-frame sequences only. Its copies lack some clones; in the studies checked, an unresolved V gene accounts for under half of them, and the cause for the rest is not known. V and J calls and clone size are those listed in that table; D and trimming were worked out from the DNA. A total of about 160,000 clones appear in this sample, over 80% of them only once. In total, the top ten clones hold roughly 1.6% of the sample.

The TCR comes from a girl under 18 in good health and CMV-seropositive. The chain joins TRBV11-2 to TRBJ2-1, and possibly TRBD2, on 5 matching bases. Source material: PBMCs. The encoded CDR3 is CASSLAHRGYNEQFF. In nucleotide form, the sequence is TGTGCCAGCAGCTTAGCCCACCGGGGCTACAATGAGCAGTTCTTC.